This TCR beta chain was sequenced for a study of T cells after yellow fever vaccination. This CDR3 has 14 residues. CDR1 and CDR2 from the germline V gene are SGHKS and YYEKEE (reference sequence). With 3 bases clipped from V and 4 bases from J, the junction kept 4 bases outside the gene matches. This clonotype was counted between two and nine times. Antigen unknown. TCRdb reanalysed the 5' RACE reads using MiXCR and keeps one entry per CDR3 protein. Counted here are under 150,000 distinct CDR3 sequences, roughly 15% occurring once; the ten biggest clones make up about 42%. General observations from the study: Weaker, the secondary response peaked sooner, at day 5 versus 15. Clonotype sharing between CD4 and CD8 compartments was small.

The source material was CD8+ T cells sorted from PBMCs, sampled 5 days after the yellow fever booster vaccination. The TCR comes from a young man who received the YFV17D yellow fever vaccine. The V call is TRBV5-5, the J call TRBJ1-1; 9 bases agree with TRBD1. CDR3 nucleotide sequence: TGTGCCAGCAGCTCGGGACAGGGCCTCACTGAAGCTTTCTTT. It is translated as CASSSGQGLTEAFF.